This is a list of T cell receptor beta chains from one sample in a study of patients and donors after allogeneic stem cell transplantation. TCRdb analysed the RT-PCR reads with MiXCR anew, one entry per CDR3 protein. The sample yields 800,000 to 1,000,000 distinct CDR3 sequences, around 17% seen once. Specimen: blood, either unsorted or a sorted T cell fraction (not recorded which). These receptors came from a human donor who was either an allogeneic HSCT recipient or a stem cell or donor lymphocyte infusion donor (not recorded which). It is not recorded whose cells these are; they may come from a transplant donor. CDR3s include the opening cysteine and the closing phenylalanine or tryptophan. A D gene is named only where the DNA matches it firmly. The size field is filled for only some rows; it gives once, few, many or a size class.

D gene,J gene,V gene,clone size,CDR3 DNA,CDR3 protein
TRBD1,TRBJ2-7,TRBV4-1,-,TGCGCCAGCAGCCAGAGGATCCGGGACAGGGGGATAGAGCAGTACTTC,CASSQRIRDRGIEQYF
-,TRBJ2-4,TRBV9,-,TGTGCCAGCAGCGTAGGGAACATTCAGTACTTC,CASSVGNIQYF
-,TRBJ2-3,TRBV7-9,few,TGTGCCAGCAGCTCTAGAGGGACTCACCCCACAGATACGCAGTATTTT,CASSSRGTHPTDTQYF
-,TRBJ1-2,TRBV12-3/TRBV12-4,-,TGTACCAGCAGCCTCACGACACATTCCGCCTATGGCTACACCTTC,CTSSLTTHSAYGYTF
TRBD1,TRBJ1-3,TRBV18,few,TGTGCCAGCACGAGCGGGACAGGTGGAAACACCATATATTTT,CASTSGTGGNTIYF
-,TRBJ2-7,TRBV5-1,many,TGCGCCAGCTCGAGTCCCAGTTACGAGCAGTACTTC,CASSSPSYEQYF
-,TRBJ1-4,TRBV6-1,few,TGTGCCAGCAGAAAGACAGGCATTAATGAAAAACTGTTTTTT,CASRKTGINEKLFF
-,TRBJ2-7,TRBV2,few,TGTGCCAGCATTTCCTCCCTGGGACAACTAGTTTACGAGCAGTACTTC,CASISSLGQLVYEQYF
-,TRBJ2-7,TRBV12-3/TRBV12-4,few,TGTGCCAGCAGTGTAAGGACAGCCAACGAGCAGTACTTC,CASSVRTANEQYF
-,TRBJ2-7,TRBV2,-,TGTGCCAGTACCCGGACGGGCGCCACCTACGAGCAGTACTTC,CASTRTGATYEQYF
TRBD2,TRBJ2-3,TRBV12-3/TRBV12-4,-,TGTGCCAGCAGGCGGGGGGGGGCCTCTAGCACAGATACGCAGTATTTT,CASRRGGASSTDTQYF
-,TRBJ1-1,TRBV6-5,few,TGTGCCAGCAGTTCTCAGGTCTCGAACACTGAAGCTTTCTTT,CASSSQVSNTEAFF
-,TRBJ1-1,TRBV9,-,TGTGCCAGCAGCGATAGTGGTGGAGCTGAAGCTTTCTTT,CASSDSGGAEAFF
-,TRBJ2-2,TRBV12-3/TRBV12-4,many,TGTGCCAGCAGCCCGACAGGATCGAACACCGGGGAGCTGTTTTTT,CASSPTGSNTGELFF
-,TRBJ2-7,TRBV12-3/TRBV12-4,few,TGTGCCAGCAGTTTAGCCAGCCAAGGGGAGCAGTACTTC,CASSLASQGEQYF
TRBD1,TRBJ2-5,TRBV4-3,-,TGCGCCAGCAGCCAAGAGGGACAGGGGCGACAAGAGACCCAGTACTTC,CASSQEGQGRQETQYF
TRBD1,TRBJ2-5,TRBV25-1,few,TGTGCCAGCAGTAAAGGACAGGTTAGGGAGACCCAGTACTTC,CASSKGQVRETQYF
TRBD1,TRBJ2-3,TRBV12-3/TRBV12-4,many,TGTGCCAGCAGCACCGGGACAGGGCGCACAGATACGCAGTATTTT,CASSTGTGRTDTQYF
TRBD2,TRBJ2-7,TRBV12-3/TRBV12-4,-,TGTGCCAGCAGCCTCGGGACTAGCGGGAGTTCCGAGCAGTACTTC,CASSLGTSGSSEQYF
-,TRBJ1-1,TRBV4-2,-,TGTGCCAGCAGCCAAGATCCTACAGGTGAAGCTTTCTTT,CASSQDPTGEAFF
-,TRBJ2-3,TRBV7-9,-,TGTGCCAGCAGCTTCTTGGGGCTAGATAAGGGAGATACGCAGTATTTT,CASSFLGLDKGDTQYF
TRBD2,TRBJ2-3,TRBV9,few,TGTGCCAGCAGCGTTACTAGCGGACTCACAGATACGCAGTATTTT,CASSVTSGLTDTQYF
-,TRBJ2-5,TRBV20-1,-,TGCAGTGTCCAGTGGCAGATGGAGACCCAGTACTTC,CSVQWQMETQYF
TRBD1,TRBJ2-3,TRBV5-1,-,TGCGCCAGCGCCCCGGGACAGAGCACAGATACGCAGTATTTT,CASAPGQSTDTQYF
-,TRBJ1-2,TRBV12-3/TRBV12-4,few,TGTGCCAGCAGTCCCTTTGAAGTCTATGGCTACACCTTC,CASSPFEVYGYTF
-,TRBJ2-7,TRBV12-3/TRBV12-4,-,TGTGCCAGCAGGGGGGTAGGGGGTTCCTACGAGCAGTACTTC,CASRGVGGSYEQYF
TRBD1,TRBJ1-1,TRBV3-1,-,TGTGCCAGCAGCCGACAGGGGCTGGGCACTGAAGCTTTCTTT,CASSRQGLGTEAFF
TRBD2,TRBJ2-3,TRBV20-1,few,TGCAGTGCGTACGGGGGGGCCAAAGCAGATACGCAGTATTTT,CSAYGGAKADTQYF
TRBD1,TRBJ1-1,TRBV24-1,few,TGTGCCACCAGACAGGGGATGAACACTGAAGCTTTCTTT,CATRQGMNTEAFF
TRBD1,TRBJ1-5,TRBV5-1,-,TGCGCCAGCGATAGGAGGGGGCTGCCCCAGCATTTT,CASDRRGLPQHF
-,TRBJ1-1,TRBV25-1,-,TGTGCCAGCAGTGAATGGGCAGGCTTACACCCTGAAGCTTTCTTT,CASSEWAGLHPEAFF
-,TRBJ2-7,TRBV27,-,TGTGCCAGCAGTTTACGGGGACGGAACAACGAGCAGTACTTC,CASSLRGRNNEQYF
-,TRBJ2-1,TRBV29-1,few,TGCAGCGTTGTTGGGAGAGTGGATGAGCAGTTCTTC,CSVVGRVDEQFF
TRBD1,TRBJ2-5,TRBV12-3/TRBV12-4,few,TGTGCCAGCAGTCAAAGGGACAGCCAAGAGACCCAGTACTTC,CASSQRDSQETQYF
-,TRBJ2-1,TRBV27,many,TGTGCCAGCAGAAATTCCTACAATGAGCAGTTCTTC,CASRNSYNEQFF
-,TRBJ2-5,TRBV7-9,few,TGTGCCAGCAGGCCGCTTGAGACCCAGTACTTC,CASRPLETQYF
TRBD1,TRBJ1-2,TRBV2,-,TGTGCCAGCAGTGAAGCGGGACAGTATGGCTACACCTTC,CASSEAGQYGYTF
-,TRBJ2-7,TRBV20-1,few,TGCAGTGCTAGAGCTTCGACGGGAGCCGAGCAGTACTTC,CSARASTGAEQYF
TRBD1,TRBJ2-7,TRBV4-2,many,TGTGCCAGCAGCCAAGAGGAAGGGACAGGTACCTACGAGCAGTACTTC,CASSQEEGTGTYEQYF
-,TRBJ2-1,TRBV18,-,TGTGCCAGCTCCCGATCTTCTGCGCAGGGCAATGAGCAGTTCTTC,CASSRSSAQGNEQFF
TRBD1,TRBJ1-2,TRBV19,-,TGTGCCAGTAGTTCACACCCGGGACAGGGCTATGGCTACACCTTC,CASSSHPGQGYGYTF
-,TRBJ2-1,TRBV6-5,few,TGTGCCAGCAGTTACTCGGTGCCTTACAATGAGCAGTTCTTC,CASSYSVPYNEQFF